This TCR beta chain was identified during a study of T cells expressing NK-cell markers (TCRdb year 2020). Regarding the complete study: TCR beta-chain repertoires were profiled in sorted CD3+CD56+NKG2C+, CD3+CD56+NKG2C- and CD3+CD56-NKG2C+ T-cell subsets from eight donors. Among the eight sequenced donors, seven were HCMV-seropositive and one was HCMV-seronegative. Randomly selected healthy volunteers, three men and five women, were used as the eight sequenced donors. Libraries were sequenced as 2 x 150 bp reads on Illumina HiSeq 2000/2500, MiSeq or NextSeq. Beyond this particular receptor, the publication reports: For roughly 6 donors, the dominant CD3+CD56+NKG2C+ clonotypes were among the top 10 CD8+ clonotypes and accounted for roughly 1.0-8% of CD8+ T cells. Those dominant clonotypes were again the most abundant among CD3+CD56-NKG2C+ cells in a few donors, at roughly 28.3-60.1%. It remained unclear whether the expanded NKG2C-expressing T cell clones were specific for HCMV antigens.

Points on this clonotype: Its target antigen remains unknown.

From the cysteine up to the phenylalanine, the CDR3 has a length of 14 residues. A DNA sequence was not provided. Per the germline V gene, SGHDT is the CDR1 and YYEEEE is the CDR2. Sequenced using an Illumina HiSeq 2000. 5'RACE template switching, by which a universal primer site and unique molecular identifiers were added, was used to make TCR beta cDNA libraries. Priming for cDNA synthesis came from the TCR beta constant segment, and two successive PCR amplification steps followed. As for the original processing: MIGEC handled demultiplexing of the reads and grouping by UMI, while MiTCR was used to assemble and quantify clonotypes. To exclude erroneous sequences, any TCR cDNA sequence not supported by at least two reads was discarded. Downstream repertoire analysis used the tcR package, and clonotypes were matched across fractions by CDR3 nucleotide sequence plus V segment. VDJmatch was used to annotate antigen specificity against VDJdb, with one amino acid substitution in CDR3 allowed. After TCRdb reprocessed the reads, each CDR3 protein sequence was kept as one row, without DNA. The V and J calls reflect TCRdb's pipeline rather than the authors' work. The table for this sample shows more than 90,000 distinct CDR3 sequences. In total, the top ten clones hold about 18% of the sample.

To determine HCMV serostatus, a commercial ELISA kit was used to detect HCMV-specific IgG in serum. Ficoll density gradient centrifugation was used to isolate peripheral blood mononuclear cells from blood. The specimen sequenced was blood T cells: a sorted CD56 or NKG2C T cell subset, CD4+ or CD8+ T cells, or bulk PBMC T cells (not recorded which). The chain links TRBV5-6 with TRBJ2-1; TCRdb selects TRBD2, and the lack of DNA leaves this call unchecked. The TCR was taken from a woman aged 18 to 75 in good health. The CDR3 region has the sequence CASSLGLASLEQFF.